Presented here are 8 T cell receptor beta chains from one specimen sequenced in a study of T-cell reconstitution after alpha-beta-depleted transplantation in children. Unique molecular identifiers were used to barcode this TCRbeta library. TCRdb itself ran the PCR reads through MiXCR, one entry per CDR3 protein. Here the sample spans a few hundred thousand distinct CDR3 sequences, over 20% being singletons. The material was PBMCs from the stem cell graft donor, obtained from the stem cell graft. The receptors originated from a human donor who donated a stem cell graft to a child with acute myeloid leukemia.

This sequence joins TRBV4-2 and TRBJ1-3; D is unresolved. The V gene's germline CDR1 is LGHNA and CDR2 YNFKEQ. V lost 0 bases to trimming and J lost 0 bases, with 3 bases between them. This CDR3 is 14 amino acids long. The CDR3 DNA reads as TGTGCCAGCAGCCAAGATTACTCTGGAAACACCATATATTTT. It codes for CASSQDYSGNTIYF.

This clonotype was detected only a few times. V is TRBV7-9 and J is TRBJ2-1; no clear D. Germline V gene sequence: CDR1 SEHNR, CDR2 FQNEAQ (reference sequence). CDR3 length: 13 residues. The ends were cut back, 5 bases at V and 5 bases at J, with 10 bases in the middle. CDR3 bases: TGTGCCAGCAGCCCGCGGTCTCACAATGAGCAGTTCTTC. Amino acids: CASSPRSHNEQFF. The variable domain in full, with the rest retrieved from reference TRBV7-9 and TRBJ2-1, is DTGVSQNPRHKITKRGQNVTFRCDPISEHNRLYWYRQTLGQGPEFLTYFQNEAQLEKSRLLSDRFSAERPKGSFSTLEIQRTEQGDSAMYLCASSPRSHNEQFFGPGTRLTVL.

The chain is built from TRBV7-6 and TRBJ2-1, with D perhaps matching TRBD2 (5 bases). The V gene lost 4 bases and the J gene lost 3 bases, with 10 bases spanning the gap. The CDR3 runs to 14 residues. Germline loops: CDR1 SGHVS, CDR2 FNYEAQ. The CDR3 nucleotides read TGTGCCAGCAGCTCACTAGGCCTCTACAATGAGCAGTTCTTC. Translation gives CASSSLGLYNEQFF.

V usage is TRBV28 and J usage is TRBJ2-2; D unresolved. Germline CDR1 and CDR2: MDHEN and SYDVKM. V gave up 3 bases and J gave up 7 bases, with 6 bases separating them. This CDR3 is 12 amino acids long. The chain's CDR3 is CASSFWNGELFF. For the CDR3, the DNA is TGTGCCAGCAGTTTCTGGAACGGGGAGCTGTTTTTT. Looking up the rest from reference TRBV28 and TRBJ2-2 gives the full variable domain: DVKVTQSSRYLVKRTGEKVFLECVQDMDHENMFWYRQDPGLGLRLIYFSYDVKMKEKGDIPEGYSVSREKKERFSLILESASTNQTSMYLCASSFWNGELFFGEGSRLTVL.

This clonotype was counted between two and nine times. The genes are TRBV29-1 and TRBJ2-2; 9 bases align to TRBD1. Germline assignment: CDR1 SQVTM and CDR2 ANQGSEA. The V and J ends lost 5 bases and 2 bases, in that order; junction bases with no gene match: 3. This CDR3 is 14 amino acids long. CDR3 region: CSVSTGGNTGELFF. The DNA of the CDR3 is TGCAGCGTTTCGACAGGGGGAAACACCGGGGAGCTGTTTTTT.

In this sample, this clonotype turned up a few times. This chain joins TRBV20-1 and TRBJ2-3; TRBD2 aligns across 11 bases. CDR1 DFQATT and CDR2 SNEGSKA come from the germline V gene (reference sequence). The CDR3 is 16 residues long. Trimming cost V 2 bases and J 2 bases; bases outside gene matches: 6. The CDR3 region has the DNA TGCAGTGCTAGAAAGCCGGGACTAGCGGTCACAGATACGCAGTATTTT. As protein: CSARKPGLAVTDTQYF.

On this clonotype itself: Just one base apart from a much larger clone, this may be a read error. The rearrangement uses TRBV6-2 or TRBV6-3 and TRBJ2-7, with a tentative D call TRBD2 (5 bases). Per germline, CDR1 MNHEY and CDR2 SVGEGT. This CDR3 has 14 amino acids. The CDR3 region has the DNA TGTGCCAGCAGCCTCTCCCTAGCCGACTACGGGCAGTACTTC. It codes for CASSLSLADYGQYF.

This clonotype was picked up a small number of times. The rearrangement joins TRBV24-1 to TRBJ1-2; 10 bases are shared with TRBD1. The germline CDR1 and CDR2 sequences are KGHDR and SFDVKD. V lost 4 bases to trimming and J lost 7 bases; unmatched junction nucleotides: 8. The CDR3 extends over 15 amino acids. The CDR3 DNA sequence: TGTGCCACCAGTGACACCGGGACAGGGGTGGCTGGCTACACCTTC. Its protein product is CATSDTGTGVAGYTF.